Following are 12 T cell receptor beta chains from one sample sequenced in a study of T-cell reconstitution after alpha-beta-depleted transplantation in children. Preparation of the TCRbeta library used unique molecular identifiers. One entry per CDR3 protein results from TCRdb running MiXCR on the PCR reads. Here the sample spans about 600,000 distinct CDR3 sequences, about 23% being singletons. Specimen: PBMCs, mostly from graft donor cells, collected 360 days after TCRalphabeta/CD19-depleted stem cell transplant. Receptors were obtained from a boy under three years old who had a stem cell transplant for acute myeloid leukemia, so the T cells may come from the graft donor.

The rearrangement joins TRBV30 to TRBJ2-3; tentatively, D is TRBD1 (5 bases). V was shortened by 3 bases and J by 10 bases, with 20 bases between the two germline ends. Germline CDR1 GTSNPN, CDR2 SVGIG (reference sequence). The CDR3 length is 14 residues. CDR3 region: CAWSVPRQTRAQYF. CDR3 coding DNA: TGTGCCTGGAGCGTCCCCCGACAGACGAGAGCGCAGTATTTT.

The table lists this clonotype with many counts. The V gene is TRBV7-2, the J gene TRBJ2-1, with 8 positions matching TRBD1. The germline V gene encodes CDR1 SGHTA and CDR2 FQGNSA. This CDR3 contains 16 residues. V lost 6 bases, J lost 1 base, and 8 bases stayed unmatched. The CDR3 region is CASRDQGAISYNEQFF. CDR3 nucleotide sequence: TGTGCCAGCAGAGATCAGGGGGCGATATCCTACAATGAGCAGTTCTTC.

V gene TRBV20-1 combines with J gene TRBJ2-7, with D tentatively TRBD1 or TRBD2 (5 bases each). CDR1 DFQATT and CDR2 SNEGSKA come from the germline V gene (reference sequence). This CDR3 region has 15 residues. Trimming removed 3 bases from V and 1 base from J, with 16 bases in between. Here the CDR3 DNA reads TGCAGTGCTAGGGGGGAGCACGACAGTTCCTACGAGCAGTACTTC. Encoded protein: CSARGEHDSSYEQYF.

This clonotype appeared many times. V and J are TRBV6-5 and TRBJ2-7, with TRBD1 identical over 8 bases. The CDR3 has 14 amino acids. V dropped 2 bases and J dropped 5; count of bases not matched to a gene: 5. Germline-derived CDR1 and CDR2 are MNHEY and SVGAGI. The CDR3 region is CASSYLQGADEQYF. The CDR3 DNA is TGTGCCAGCAGTTACCTCCAGGGGGCGGACGAGCAGTACTTC.

The chain's CDR3 is CASSQIGQGEPGYTF. CDR3 nucleotides: TGTGCCAGCAGCCAAATCGGACAGGGGGAACCTGGCTACACCTTC. J is TRBJ1-2 and V is TRBV14, with 10 nucleotides matching TRBD1. From germline, CDR1 is SGHDN and CDR2 FVKESK. The CDR3 is 15 amino acids. Trimming cost V 2 bases and J 7 bases; bases outside gene matches: 7.

This clonotype was counted a few times. The chain combines TRBV20-1 with TRBJ1-1; D remains unclear. The V end lost 3 bases, the J end lost 6 bases, and 17 bases lay between the germline ends. Germline values: CDR1 DFQATT, CDR2 SNEGSKA (reference sequence). The CDR3 is 14 amino acids. CDR3 in DNA: TGCAGTGCTAGGTACCCCCTTAGGGTCCCTGAAGCTTTCTTT. Translating it yields CSARYPLRVPEAFF.

The table lists this clonotype with a few counts. The rearrangement links TRBV5-1 to TRBJ2-4; D not resolved. The V gene lost 0 bases and the J gene lost 10 bases, with 11 bases spanning the gap. Germline CDR1 SGHRS, CDR2 YFSETQ. There are 13 residues in the CDR3. The CDR3 DNA follows: TGCGCCAGCAGCTTGGACGGTCCGAATATTCAGTACTTC. As protein: CASSLDGPNIQYF.

Many counts were recorded for this clonotype. V is TRBV4-2 and J is TRBJ1-4; D remains ambiguous. This CDR3 comprises 15 residues. Trimming cost V 0 bases and J 7 bases, with 12 bases left between them. Germline CDR1 and CDR2: LGHNA and YNFKEQ. The CDR3 nucleotides read TGTGCCAGCAGCCAAGAAGAGGACGGACCTGAAAAACTGTTTTTT. This gives the protein CASSQEEDGPEKLFF.

This clonotype was counted at least ten times. The chain links TRBV19 to TRBJ2-3; perhaps TRBD1 as D (5 bases). Germline assignment: CDR1 LNHDA and CDR2 SQIVND (reference sequence). The CDR3 loop spans 15 amino acids. V lost 5 bases and J lost 4, with 16 bases in between. The CDR3, as DNA: TGTGCCAGTAGTTCGACAGTATCAGCTCCAGATACGCAGTATTTT. This sequence encodes CASSSTVSAPDTQYF.

This clonotype was observed a few times. The chain joins TRBV12-3 or TRBV12-4 to TRBJ2-3; 9 bases are a match to TRBD1. The junction had 3 bases not matched to a gene; V was cut back by 4 bases and J by 4 bases. The CDR3 extends over 14 amino acids. CDR3 sequence: CASSWGQGADTQYF. Written as DNA, the CDR3 is TGTGCCAGCAGTTGGGGACAGGGAGCAGATACGCAGTATTTT.

The table lists this clonotype with many counts. The CDR3 region has the DNA TGTGCCACCAGTGAATCGACCTTGTATGGCTACACCTTC. Translated: CATSESTLYGYTF. This chain links TRBV24-1 with TRBJ1-2; D not certain. The CDR3 has 13 amino acids. Trimming cost V 4 bases and J 5 bases, with 10 bases left between them. Per the germline V gene, CDR1 is KGHDR and CDR2 is SFDVKD.

This clonotype appeared many times. The chain combines TRBV15 with TRBJ1-5, with D perhaps TRBD1 (5 bases). Trimming took off 3 bases at V and 4 bases at J, with 16 bases between the two ends. Germline assignment: CDR1 LNHNV and CDR2 YYDKDF (reference sequence). This CDR3 has 16 residues. In DNA form, the CDR3 reads TGTGCCACCAGCAGGGACCTGGACACGGGGAATCAGCCCCAGCATTTT. Its protein product is CATSRDLDTGNQPQHF.